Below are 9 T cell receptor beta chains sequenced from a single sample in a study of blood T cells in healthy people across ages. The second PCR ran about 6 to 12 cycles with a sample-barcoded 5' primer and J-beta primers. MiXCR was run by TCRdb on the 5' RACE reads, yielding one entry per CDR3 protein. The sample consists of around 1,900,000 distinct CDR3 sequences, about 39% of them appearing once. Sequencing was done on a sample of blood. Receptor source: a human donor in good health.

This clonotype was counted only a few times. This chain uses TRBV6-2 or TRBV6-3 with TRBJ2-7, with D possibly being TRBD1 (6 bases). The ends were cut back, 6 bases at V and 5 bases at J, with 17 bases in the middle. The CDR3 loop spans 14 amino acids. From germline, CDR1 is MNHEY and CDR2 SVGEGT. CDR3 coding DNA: TGTGCCAGCAGCCTACACAGGGATCCCCACGAGCAGTACTTC. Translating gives CASSLHRDPHEQYF.

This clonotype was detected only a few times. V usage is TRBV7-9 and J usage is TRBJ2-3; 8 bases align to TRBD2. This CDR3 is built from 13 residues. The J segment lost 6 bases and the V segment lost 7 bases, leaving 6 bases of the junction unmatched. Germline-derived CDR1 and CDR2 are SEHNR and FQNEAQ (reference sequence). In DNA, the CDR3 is TGTGCCAGCATGGCGGGGGGCCCCGATACGCAGTATTTT. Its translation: CASMAGGPDTQYF.

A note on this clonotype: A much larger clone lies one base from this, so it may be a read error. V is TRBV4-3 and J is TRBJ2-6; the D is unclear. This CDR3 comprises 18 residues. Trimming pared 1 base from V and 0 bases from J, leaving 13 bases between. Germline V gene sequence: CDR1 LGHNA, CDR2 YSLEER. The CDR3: CASSQGRRKSSGANVLTF. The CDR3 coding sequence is TGCGCCAGCAGCCAAGGAAGACGGAAGAGCTCTGGGGCCAACGTCCTGACTTTC.

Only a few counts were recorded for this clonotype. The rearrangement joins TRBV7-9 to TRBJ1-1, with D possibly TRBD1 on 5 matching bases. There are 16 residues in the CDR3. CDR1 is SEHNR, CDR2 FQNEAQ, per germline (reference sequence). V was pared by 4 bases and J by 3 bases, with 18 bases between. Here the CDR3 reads CASSYPDGGWDTEAFF. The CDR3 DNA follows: TGTGCCAGCAGCTATCCCGATGGGGGGTGGGACACTGAAGCTTTCTTT.

CDR3 loop: CSARGTGWGGWETQYF. The CDR3 DNA sequence: TGCAGTGCTAGAGGGACCGGGTGGGGTGGTTGGGAGACCCAGTACTTC. V gene TRBV20-1 combines with J gene TRBJ2-7; D is undetermined. The better agreement between TRBJ2-5 and the DNA end casts doubt on the J call. The CDR3 is 16 amino acids. Germline V gene data show CDR1 as DFQATT and CDR2 as SNEGSKA (reference sequence).

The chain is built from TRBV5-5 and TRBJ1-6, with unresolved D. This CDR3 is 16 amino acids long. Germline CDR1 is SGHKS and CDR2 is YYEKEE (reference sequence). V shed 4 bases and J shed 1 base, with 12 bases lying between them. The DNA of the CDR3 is TGTGCCAGCAGCCCCTACATTACGTCCTATAATTCACCCCTCCACTTT. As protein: CASSPYITSYNSPLHF.

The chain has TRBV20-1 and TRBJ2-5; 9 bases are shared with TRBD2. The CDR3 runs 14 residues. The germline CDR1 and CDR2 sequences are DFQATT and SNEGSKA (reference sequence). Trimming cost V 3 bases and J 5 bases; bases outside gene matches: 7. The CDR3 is CSASQRGALETQYF. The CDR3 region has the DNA TGCAGTGCTAGTCAGCGGGGGGCCCTGGAGACCCAGTACTTC.

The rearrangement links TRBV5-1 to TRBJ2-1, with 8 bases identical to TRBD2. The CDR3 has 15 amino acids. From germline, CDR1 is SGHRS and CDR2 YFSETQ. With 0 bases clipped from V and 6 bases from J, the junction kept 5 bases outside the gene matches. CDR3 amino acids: CASSLAPAGANEQFF. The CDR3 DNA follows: TGCGCCAGCAGCTTGGCCCCAGCGGGGGCCAATGAGCAGTTCTTC. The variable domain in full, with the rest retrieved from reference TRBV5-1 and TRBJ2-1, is KAGVTQTPRYLIKTRGQQVTLSCSPISGHRSVSWYQQTPGQGLQFLFEYFSETQRNKGNFPGRFSGRQFSNSRSEMNVSTLELGDSALYLCASSLAPAGANEQFFGPGTRLTVL.

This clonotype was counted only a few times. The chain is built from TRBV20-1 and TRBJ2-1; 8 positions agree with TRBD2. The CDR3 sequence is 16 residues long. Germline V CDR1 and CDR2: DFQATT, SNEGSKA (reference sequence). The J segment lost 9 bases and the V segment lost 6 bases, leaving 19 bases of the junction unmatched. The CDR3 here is CSASRVVRTSIIEQFF. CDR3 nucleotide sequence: TGCAGTGCCTCGAGGGTGGTTAGGACTAGCATTATTGAGCAGTTCTTC.